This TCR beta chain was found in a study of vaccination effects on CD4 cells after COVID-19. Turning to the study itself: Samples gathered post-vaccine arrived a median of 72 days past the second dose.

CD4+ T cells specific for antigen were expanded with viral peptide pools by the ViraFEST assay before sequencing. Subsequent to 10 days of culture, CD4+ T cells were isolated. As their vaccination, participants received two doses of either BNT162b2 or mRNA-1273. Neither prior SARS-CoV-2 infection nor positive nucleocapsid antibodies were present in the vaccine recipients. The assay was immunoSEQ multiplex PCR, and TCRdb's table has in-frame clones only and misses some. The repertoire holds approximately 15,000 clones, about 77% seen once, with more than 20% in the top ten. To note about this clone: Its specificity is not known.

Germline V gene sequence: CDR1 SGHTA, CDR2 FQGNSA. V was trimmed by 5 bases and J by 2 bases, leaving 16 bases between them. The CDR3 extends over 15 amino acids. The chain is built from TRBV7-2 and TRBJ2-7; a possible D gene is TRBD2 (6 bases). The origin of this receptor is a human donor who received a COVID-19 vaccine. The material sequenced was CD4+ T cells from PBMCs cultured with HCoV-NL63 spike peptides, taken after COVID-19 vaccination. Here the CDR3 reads CASSPTGTEPYEQYF. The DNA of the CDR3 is TGTGCCAGCAGCCCCACCGGGACTGAACCCTACGAGCAGTACTTC.